This T cell receptor beta chain was sequenced in a study of T cell changes during pregnancy in multiple sclerosis. Here immunoSEQ multiplex PCR was the method, and the copy in TCRdb shows in-frame clones only, minus some. The sample consists of under 45,000 clones, approximately 94% of them appearing once. V shed 4 bases and J shed 0 bases, with 19 bases lying between them. The CDR3 loop spans 19 amino acids. Germline CDR1 is MRHNA and CDR2 is SNTAGT. This clonotype was sampled from a female donor with multiple sclerosis, enrolled in a pregnancy study. Sequenced here: CD4+ T cells from peripheral blood mononuclear cells, sampled in the third trimester of pregnancy. The chain combines TRBV6-4 with TRBJ2-6; D is perhaps TRBD1 (6 bases). The CDR3 bases are TGTGCCAGCAGTGCCCGTACAAACACAGGGATCTCTGGGGCCAACGTCCTGACTTTC. The encoded protein is CASSARTNTGISGANVLTF.